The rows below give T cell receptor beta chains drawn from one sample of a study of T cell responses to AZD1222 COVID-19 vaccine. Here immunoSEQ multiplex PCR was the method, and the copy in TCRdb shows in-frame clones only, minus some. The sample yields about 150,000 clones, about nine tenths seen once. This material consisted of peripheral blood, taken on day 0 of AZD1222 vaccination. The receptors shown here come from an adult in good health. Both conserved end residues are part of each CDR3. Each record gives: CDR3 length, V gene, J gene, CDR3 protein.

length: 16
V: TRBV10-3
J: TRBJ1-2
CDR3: CAISESQGGPRYGYTF

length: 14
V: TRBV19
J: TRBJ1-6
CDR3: CASRGRGGGSPLHF

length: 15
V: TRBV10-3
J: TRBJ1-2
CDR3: CAISGEGDRGPGYTF

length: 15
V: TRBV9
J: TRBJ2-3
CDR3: CASSGGQGATDTQYF

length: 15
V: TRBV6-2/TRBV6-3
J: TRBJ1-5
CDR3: CASSPTGEPHQPQHF

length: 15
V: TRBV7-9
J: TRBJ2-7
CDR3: CASSLSGTGVYEQYF

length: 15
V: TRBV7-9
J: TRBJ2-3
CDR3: CASTPGGGPTDTQYF

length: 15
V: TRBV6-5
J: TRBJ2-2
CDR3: CASRPRGALTGELFF

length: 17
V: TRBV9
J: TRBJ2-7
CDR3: CASSVAPSSGGLGEQYF

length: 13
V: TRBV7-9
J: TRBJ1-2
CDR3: CASSWPGEPGYTF

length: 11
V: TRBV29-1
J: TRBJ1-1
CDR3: CSPDPNTEAFF

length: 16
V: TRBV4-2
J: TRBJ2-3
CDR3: CASSQDQGASTDTQYF

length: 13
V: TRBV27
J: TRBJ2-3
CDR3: CASSSYRGRAQYF

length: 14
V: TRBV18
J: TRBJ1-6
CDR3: CASSPGTGISPLHF

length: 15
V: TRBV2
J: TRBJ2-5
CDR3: CASSPDRGGQETQYF

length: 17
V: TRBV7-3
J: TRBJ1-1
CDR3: CASSHGPTRGANTEAFF

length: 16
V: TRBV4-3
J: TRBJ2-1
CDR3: CASSQDGRQAEMKQFF

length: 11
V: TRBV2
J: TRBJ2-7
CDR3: CASSVTYEQYF

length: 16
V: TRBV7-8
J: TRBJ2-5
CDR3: CASTRDSPNPQETQYF

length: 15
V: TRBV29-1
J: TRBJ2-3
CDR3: CSATGTGALADTQYF

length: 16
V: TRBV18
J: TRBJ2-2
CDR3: CASSPVVRRNTGELFF

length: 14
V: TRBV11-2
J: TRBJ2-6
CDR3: CASSSYSGANVLTF

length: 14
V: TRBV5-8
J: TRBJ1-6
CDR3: CASRERGYNSPLHF

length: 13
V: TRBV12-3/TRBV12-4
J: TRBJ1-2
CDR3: CASSPRRSYGYTF

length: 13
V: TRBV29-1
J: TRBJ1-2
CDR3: CSVGDRGRVGYTF

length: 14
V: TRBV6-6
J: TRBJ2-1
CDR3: CASTRTGSGDEQFF

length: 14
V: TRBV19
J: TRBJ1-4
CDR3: CASSGSSRSEKLFF

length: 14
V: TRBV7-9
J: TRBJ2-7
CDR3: CASSLGRDSYEQYF

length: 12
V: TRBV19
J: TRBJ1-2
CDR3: CASSSSSYGYTF

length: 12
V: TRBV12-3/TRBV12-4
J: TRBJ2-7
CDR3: CASSFGGNEQYF

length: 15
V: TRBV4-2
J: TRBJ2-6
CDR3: CASSQVGAGANVLTF

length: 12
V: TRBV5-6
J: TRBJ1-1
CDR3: CASSLASREAFF

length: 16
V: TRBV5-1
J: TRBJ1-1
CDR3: CASSLGTGAMNTEAFF

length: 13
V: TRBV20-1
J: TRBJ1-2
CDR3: CSASDRTNYGYTF

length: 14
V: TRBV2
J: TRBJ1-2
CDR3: CASSVKQGARGYTF

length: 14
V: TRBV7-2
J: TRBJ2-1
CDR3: CASSLFSGTDEQFF